This T cell receptor beta chain comes out of a study of cytomegalovirus exposure and HLA in healthy donors. Looking at the study overall: In an earlier analysis, 90 million to 130 million unique TCR beta sequences were found from about 190 million T cells.

A multiplex PCR was run with 60 Vbeta primers and 13 Jbeta primers. Here immunoSEQ multiplex PCR was the method, and the copy in TCRdb shows in-frame clones only, minus some. Here the sample spans over 65,000 clones, more than 75% being singletons. The trim removed 1 base at V and 5 bases at J, leaving 6 bases unmatched. This CDR3 contains 15 residues. Germline assignment: CDR1 SGHAT and CDR2 FQNNGV. This rearrangement joins TRBV11-2 to TRBJ1-2; 8 nucleotides line up with TRBD1. Sequenced sample: PBMCs. The receptor's source is a woman between 40 and 55 years old in good health and CMV-seropositive. In DNA form, the CDR3 reads TGTGCCAGCAGCTTAGTCGGCGGGACAGGATATGGCTACACCTTC. Encoded protein: CASSLVGGTGYGYTF.